This T cell receptor (beta chain) was profiled in a study of T-cell memory formation after mild COVID-19. Overall study: Across donors, TCR clusters were largely donor specific. Study observations and caveats: Clones that shrank (day 15 to 85) were balanced CD4/CD8, whereas later expanders leaned CD4+.

This clonotype appeared a few times. Antigen: not known. TCRdb ran MiXCR on the 5' RACE reads and lists one entry per CDR3 protein. This table holds roughly 240,000 distinct CDR3 sequences, about a sixth found once. The receptor's source is a man aged 18 to 29 who had mild COVID-19 (a few samples of this study predate the infection). Cell type and time point are not known. Sequencing was performed on PBMCs or a T cell subset sorted from them (not recorded which).

CDR3 bases: TGTGCCAGCAGGGCACAGGGGCCCTACGAGCAGTACGTC. It codes for CASRAQGPYEQYV. The V and J genes are TRBV28 and TRBJ2-7, with 7 bases fitting TRBD1. The junction had 4 bases not matched to a gene; V was cut back by 6 bases and J by 2 bases. The CDR3 loop spans 13 amino acids. CDR1 is MDHEN, CDR2 SYDVKM, per germline.